Included here is one T cell receptor beta chain sequence, with context. What it binds is unknown. This record comes from a study of Ad26.COV2.S vaccination and SARS-CoV-2 variants. Study summary: The COV1001 Ad26.COV2.S trial arm included the donor.

Here immunoSEQ multiplex PCR was the method, and the copy in TCRdb shows in-frame clones only, minus some. The table shows approximately 340,000 clones, with around 83% occurring only once. The germline V and J ends were trimmed by 0 bases and 6 bases, with 14 bases remaining between them. Looked up from germline, CDR1 is SGHVS and CDR2 is FQNEAQ. This CDR3 spans 16 amino acids. Treatment denoted: roughly 19 received Ad26.COV2.S at low or high dose, single or two shots; about 5 received placebo; per-sample allocation not given. Sampling was performed 63 days after the first vaccine or placebo injection. In Boston, an adult donor aged 18-55 years took part. Study-wide findings and caveats: Compared with placebo recipients, vaccine recipients had higher spike-specific TCR breadth. Measurement of non-spike TCR breadth gave similar results in vaccine and placebo recipients.

This TCR was recovered from a person between 18 and 59 years old who received the Ad26.COV2.S COVID-19 vaccine or a placebo. Sample: peripheral blood, taken in a trial of Ad26.COV2.S vaccine versus placebo. The chain carries TRBV7-8 and TRBJ1-4; weak D call: TRBD1 (6 bases). The CDR3 nucleotides read TGTGCCAGCAGCTTAGCCGTGCGGGGGCCGGATGAAAAACTGTTTTTT. Protein product: CASSLAVRGPDEKLFF.